This is a list of T cell receptor beta chains from one sample in a study of T cells after yellow fever vaccination. One entry per CDR3 protein, called by TCRdb with MiXCR from the 5' RACE reads. The table includes about 580,000 distinct CDR3 sequences, about a sixth detected once. Source: PBMCs, taken 5 days after the first yellow fever vaccination. These receptors all stem from a man aged 18 to 35 who received the YFV17D yellow fever vaccine. The CDR3 runs from the conserved cysteine through the conserved F or W. The D gene is left open where the match is weak. Size is omitted from some rows. Given values are once, few, many or a class for expanded clones.

j_gene: TRBJ2-6
d_gene: -
abundance: -
v_gene: TRBV11-3
CDR3aa: CASSLGSEGANVLTF
CDR3nt: TGTGCCAGCAGCTTAGGGTCGGAAGGGGCCAACGTCCTGACTTTC

j_gene: TRBJ1-1
d_gene: -
abundance: few
v_gene: TRBV12-3/TRBV12-4
CDR3aa: CASSLGGVVNTEAFF
CDR3nt: TGTGCCAGCAGTTTGGGAGGGGTGGTGAACACTGAAGCTTTCTTT

j_gene: TRBJ1-1
d_gene: -
abundance: few
v_gene: TRBV30
CDR3aa: CAWSVRDNTEAFF
CDR3nt: TGTGCCTGGAGTGTACGGGACAACACTGAAGCTTTCTTT

j_gene: TRBJ2-5
d_gene: TRBD2
abundance: few
v_gene: TRBV20-1
CDR3aa: CSARGTGGLATQYF
CDR3nt: TGCAGTGCTAGAGGAACGGGGGGATTAGCGACCCAGTACTTC

j_gene: TRBJ1-3
d_gene: -
abundance: -
v_gene: TRBV4-3
CDR3aa: CASSQDSWVAGNTIYF
CDR3nt: TGCGCCAGCAGCCAAGATAGCTGGGTAGCTGGAAACACCATATATTTT

j_gene: TRBJ2-5
d_gene: TRBD2
abundance: -
v_gene: TRBV12-3/TRBV12-4
CDR3aa: CASNPGGWQTQYF
CDR3nt: TGTGCCAGCAACCCGGGAGGGTGGCAGACCCAGTACTTC

j_gene: TRBJ1-1
d_gene: -
abundance: -
v_gene: TRBV6-1
CDR3aa: CASSSGTPMNTEAFF
CDR3nt: TGTGCCAGCAGCTCCGGGACACCAATGAACACTGAAGCTTTCTTT

j_gene: TRBJ2-4
d_gene: -
abundance: few
v_gene: TRBV5-1
CDR3aa: CASSPGSPRQNIQYF
CDR3nt: TGCGCCAGCTCTCCGGGTTCCCCCCGGCAAAACATTCAGTACTTC

j_gene: TRBJ2-1
d_gene: TRBD2
abundance: -
v_gene: TRBV19
CDR3aa: CASRLAGGAQFF
CDR3nt: TGTGCCAGTAGGCTAGCGGGGGGTGCGCAGTTCTTC

j_gene: TRBJ2-1
d_gene: -
abundance: once
v_gene: TRBV29-1
CDR3aa: CSVEDRTVYNEQFF
CDR3nt: TGCAGCGTTGAAGATCGTACAGTTTACAATGAGCAGTTCTTC

j_gene: TRBJ2-3
d_gene: -
abundance: -
v_gene: TRBV4-3
CDR3aa: CASSQGTGAGKSTDTQYF
CDR3nt: TGCGCCAGCAGCCAAGGAACCGGGGCAGGGAAGAGCACAGATACGCAGTATTTT

j_gene: TRBJ2-3
d_gene: -
abundance: few
v_gene: TRBV20-1
CDR3aa: CSAGGHRYTDTQYF
CDR3nt: TGCAGTGCCGGGGGACATCGATACACAGATACGCAGTATTTT

j_gene: TRBJ1-6
d_gene: TRBD1
abundance: few
v_gene: TRBV25-1
CDR3aa: CASSKTGLSPLHF
CDR3nt: TGTGCCAGCTCAAAGACAGGGTTATCACCCCTCCACTTT

j_gene: TRBJ1-3
d_gene: -
abundance: -
v_gene: TRBV20-1
CDR3aa: CSARTTRYF
CDR3nt: TGCAGTGCTAGAACGACACGCTATTTT

j_gene: TRBJ2-1
d_gene: -
abundance: -
v_gene: TRBV27
CDR3aa: CASSSSGPLSYNEQFF
CDR3nt: TGTGCCAGCAGTTCCTCGGGCCCTCTCTCCTACAATGAGCAGTTCTTC

j_gene: TRBJ2-5
d_gene: TRBD1
abundance: few
v_gene: TRBV7-8
CDR3aa: CASSPRGQGVETQYF
CDR3nt: TGTGCCAGCAGCCCCCGTGGACAGGGTGTAGAGACCCAGTACTTC